Given below is one T cell receptor (beta chain) in context. Antigen specificity is unknown. The record originates from a study of cytomegalovirus exposure and HLA in healthy donors. Study conclusions and caveats: The authors enumerated around 150 TCR beta chains as linked to cytomegalovirus.

TCRdb's copy holds only in-frame clones and misses some; the assay was immunoSEQ multiplex PCR. The sample records roughly 190,000 clones, 86% being singletons. V was pared by 6 bases and J by 1 base, with 9 bases of the junction left unmatched. The CDR3 consists of 17 residues. Germline V gene sequence: CDR1 LGHNT, CDR2 FRNRAP. The receptor was isolated from a woman between 18 and 29 years old in good health and CMV-seronegative. The sequenced material came from PBMCs. This rearrangement joins TRBV12-5 to TRBJ1-5; the match to TRBD1 covers 10 bases. In DNA form, the CDR3 reads TGTGCTAGTGGCCCAGGACAGGGGGGAGTCAGCAATCAGCCCCAGCATTTT. It is translated as CASGPGQGGVSNQPQHF. Full variable domain (remainder filled in from reference TRBV12-5 and TRBJ1-5): DARVTQTPRHKVTEMGQEVTMRCQPILGHNTVFWYRQTMMQGLELLAYFRNRAPLDDSGMPKDRFSAEMPDATLATLKIQPSEPRDSAVYFCASGPGQGGVSNQPQHFGDGTRLSIL.